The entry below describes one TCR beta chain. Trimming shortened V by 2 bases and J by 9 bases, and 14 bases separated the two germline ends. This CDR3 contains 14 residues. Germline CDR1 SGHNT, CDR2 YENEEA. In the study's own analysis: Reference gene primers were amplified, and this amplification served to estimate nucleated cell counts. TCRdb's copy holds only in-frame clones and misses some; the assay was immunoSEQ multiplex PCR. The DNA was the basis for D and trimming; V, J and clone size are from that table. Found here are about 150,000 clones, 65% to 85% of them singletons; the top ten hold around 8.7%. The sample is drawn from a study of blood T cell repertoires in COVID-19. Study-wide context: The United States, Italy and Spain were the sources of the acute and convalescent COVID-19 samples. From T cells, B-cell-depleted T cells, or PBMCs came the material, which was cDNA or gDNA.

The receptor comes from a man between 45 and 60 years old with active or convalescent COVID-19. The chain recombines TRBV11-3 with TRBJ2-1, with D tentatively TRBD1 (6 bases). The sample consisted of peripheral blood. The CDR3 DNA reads TGTGCCAGCAGCTTATTTTCAGGGGATGGTGAGCAGTTCTTC. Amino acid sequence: CASSLFSGDGEQFF.